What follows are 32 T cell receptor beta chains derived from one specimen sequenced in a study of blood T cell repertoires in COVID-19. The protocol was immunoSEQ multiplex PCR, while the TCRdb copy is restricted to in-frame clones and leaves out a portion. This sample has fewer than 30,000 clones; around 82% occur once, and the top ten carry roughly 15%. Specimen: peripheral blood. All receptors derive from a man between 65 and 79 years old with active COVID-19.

The CDR3 region is CARTVTSQTGETGELFF. DNA of the CDR3: TGTGCCAGGACCGTTACGTCGCAGACAGGGGAGACCGGGGAGCTGTTTTTT. The chain uses TRBV11-2 and TRBJ2-2; 8 nucleotides agree with TRBD1. V trimming: 9 bases; J trimming: 5 bases; junction bases outside the gene matches: 17. The CDR3 extends over 17 amino acids. The germline V gene has CDR1 SGHAT and CDR2 FQNNGV.

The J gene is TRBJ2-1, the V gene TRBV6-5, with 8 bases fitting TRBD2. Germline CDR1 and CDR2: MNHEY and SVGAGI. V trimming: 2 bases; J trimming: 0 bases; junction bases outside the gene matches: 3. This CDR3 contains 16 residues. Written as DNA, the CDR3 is TGTGCCAGCAGTTACCTAGCGGGTGACTCCTACAATGAGCAGTTCTTC. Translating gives CASSYLAGDSYNEQFF.

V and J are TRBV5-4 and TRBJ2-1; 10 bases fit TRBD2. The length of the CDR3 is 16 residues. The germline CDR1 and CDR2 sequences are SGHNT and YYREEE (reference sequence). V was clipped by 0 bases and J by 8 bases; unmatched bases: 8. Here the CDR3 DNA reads TGTGCCAGCAGCTTGGGAGCGGGGGGGCCTATGGATGAGCAGTTCTTC. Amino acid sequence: CASSLGAGGPMDEQFF.

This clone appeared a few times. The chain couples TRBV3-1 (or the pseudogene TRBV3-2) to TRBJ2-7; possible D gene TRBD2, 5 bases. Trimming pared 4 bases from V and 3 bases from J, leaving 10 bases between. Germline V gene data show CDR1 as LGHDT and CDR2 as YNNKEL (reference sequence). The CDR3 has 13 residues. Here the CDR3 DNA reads TGTGCCAGCAGCCTCGGACTCCTCTACGAGCAGTACTTC. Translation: CASSLGLLYEQYF.

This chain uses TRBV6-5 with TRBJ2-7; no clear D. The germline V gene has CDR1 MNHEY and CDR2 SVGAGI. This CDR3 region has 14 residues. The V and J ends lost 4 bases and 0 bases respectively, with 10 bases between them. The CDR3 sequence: CASSSDWSSYEQYF. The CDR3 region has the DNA TGTGCCAGCAGTTCCGACTGGTCCTCCTACGAGCAGTACTTC.

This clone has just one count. Here the CDR3 DNA reads TGTGCCAGCAGCCAGACTAGCGGGGGGGAAGAGACCCAGTACTTC. It is translated as CASSQTSGGEETQYF. The J gene is TRBJ2-5, the V gene TRBV4-2; 14 bases match TRBD2. CDR1 and CDR2 (germline): LGHNA, YNFKEQ. V dropped 3 bases and J dropped 3; count of bases not matched to a gene: 0. The CDR3 runs to 15 residues.

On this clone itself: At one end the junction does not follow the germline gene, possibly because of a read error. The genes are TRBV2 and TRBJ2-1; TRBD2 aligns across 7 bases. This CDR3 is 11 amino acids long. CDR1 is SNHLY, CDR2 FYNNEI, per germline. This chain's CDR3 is CASSGGPREVF. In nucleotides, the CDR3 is TGTGCCAGCAGTGGGGGCCCCCGGGAGGTCTTC.

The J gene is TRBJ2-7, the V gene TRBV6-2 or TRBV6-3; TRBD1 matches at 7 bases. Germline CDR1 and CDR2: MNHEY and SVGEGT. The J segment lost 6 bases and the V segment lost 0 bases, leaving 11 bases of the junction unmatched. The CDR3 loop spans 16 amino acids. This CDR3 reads CASSYSTGVVGGEQYF. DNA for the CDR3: TGTGCCAGCAGTTACTCAACAGGGGTGGTAGGTGGCGAGCAGTACTTC.

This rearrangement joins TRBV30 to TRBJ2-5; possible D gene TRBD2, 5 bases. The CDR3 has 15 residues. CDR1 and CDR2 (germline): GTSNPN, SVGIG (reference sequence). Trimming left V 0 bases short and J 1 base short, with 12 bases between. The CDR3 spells CAWSVPGETQETQYF. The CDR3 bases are TGTGCCTGGAGTGTTCCCGGGGAAACCCAAGAGACCCAGTACTTC.

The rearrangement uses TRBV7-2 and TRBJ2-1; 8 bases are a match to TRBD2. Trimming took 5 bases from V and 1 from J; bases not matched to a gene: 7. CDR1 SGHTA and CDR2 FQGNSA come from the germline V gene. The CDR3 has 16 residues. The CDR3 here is CASSRRGVESYNEQFF. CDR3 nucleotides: TGTGCCAGCAGCCGGCGGGGGGTGGAGTCCTACAATGAGCAGTTCTTC.

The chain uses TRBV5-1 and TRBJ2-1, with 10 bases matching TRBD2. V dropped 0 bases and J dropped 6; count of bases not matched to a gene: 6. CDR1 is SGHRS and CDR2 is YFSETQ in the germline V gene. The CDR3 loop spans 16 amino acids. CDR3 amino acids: CASSLDPSGGSNEQFF. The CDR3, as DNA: TGCGCCAGCAGCTTGGATCCTAGCGGGGGTTCCAATGAGCAGTTCTTC.

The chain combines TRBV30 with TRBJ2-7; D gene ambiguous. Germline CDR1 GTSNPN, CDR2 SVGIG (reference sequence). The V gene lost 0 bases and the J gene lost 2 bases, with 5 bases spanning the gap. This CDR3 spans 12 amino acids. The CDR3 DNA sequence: TGTGCCTGGAGTGTACTTACCTACGAGCAGTACTTC. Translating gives CAWSVLTYEQYF.

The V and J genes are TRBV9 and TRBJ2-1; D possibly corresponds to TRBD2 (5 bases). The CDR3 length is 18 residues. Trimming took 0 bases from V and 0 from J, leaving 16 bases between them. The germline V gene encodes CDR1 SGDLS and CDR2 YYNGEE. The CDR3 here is CASSVGVGTGSSYNEQFF. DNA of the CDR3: TGTGCCAGCAGCGTAGGTGTGGGAACGGGGAGCTCCTACAATGAGCAGTTCTTC.

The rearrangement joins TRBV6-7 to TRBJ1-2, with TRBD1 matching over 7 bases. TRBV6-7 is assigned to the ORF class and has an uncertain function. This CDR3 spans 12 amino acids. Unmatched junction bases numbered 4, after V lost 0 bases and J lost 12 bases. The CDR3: CASSYSETGNTF. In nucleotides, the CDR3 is TGTGCCAGCAGTTACTCGGAGACAGGGAACACCTTC.

The CDR3 bases are TGCGCCAGCAGCTTGGGGGACAGGGGATCTGGGGCCAACGTCCTGACTTTC. Translated: CASSLGDRGSGANVLTF. The chain joins TRBV5-1 to TRBJ2-6, with 10 bases that match TRBD1. Germline CDR1 is SGHRS and CDR2 is YFSETQ. V shed 0 bases and J 1 base; nucleotides not matched to a gene: 1. This CDR3 is built from 17 residues.

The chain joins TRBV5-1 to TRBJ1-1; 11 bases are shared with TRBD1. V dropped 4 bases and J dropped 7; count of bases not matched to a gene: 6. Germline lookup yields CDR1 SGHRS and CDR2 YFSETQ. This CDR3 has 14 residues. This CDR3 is CASSPGQGVGEAFF. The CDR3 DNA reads TGCGCCAGCAGCCCGGGACAGGGGGTCGGTGAAGCTTTCTTT.

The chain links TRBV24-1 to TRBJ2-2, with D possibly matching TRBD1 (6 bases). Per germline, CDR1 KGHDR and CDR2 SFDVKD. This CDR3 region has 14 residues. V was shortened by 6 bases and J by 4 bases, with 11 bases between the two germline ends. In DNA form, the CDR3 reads TGTGCCACCAGTCCCAGAGGGGGCACCGGGGAGCTGTTTTTT. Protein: CATSPRGGTGELFF.

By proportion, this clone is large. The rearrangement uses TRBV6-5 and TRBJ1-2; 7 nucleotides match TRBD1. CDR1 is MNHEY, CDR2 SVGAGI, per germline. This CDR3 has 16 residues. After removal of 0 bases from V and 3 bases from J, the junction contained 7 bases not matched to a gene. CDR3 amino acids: CASSYSSRGLYYGYTF. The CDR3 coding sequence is TGTGCCAGCAGTTACTCGAGTAGGGGGCTCTACTATGGCTACACCTTC.

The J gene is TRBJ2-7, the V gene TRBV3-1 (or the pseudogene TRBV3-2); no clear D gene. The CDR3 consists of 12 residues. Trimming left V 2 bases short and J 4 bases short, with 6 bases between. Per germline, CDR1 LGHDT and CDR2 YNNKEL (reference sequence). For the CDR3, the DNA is TGTGCCAGCAGCCAAACGCGGTACGAGCAGTACTTC. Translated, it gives CASSQTRYEQYF.

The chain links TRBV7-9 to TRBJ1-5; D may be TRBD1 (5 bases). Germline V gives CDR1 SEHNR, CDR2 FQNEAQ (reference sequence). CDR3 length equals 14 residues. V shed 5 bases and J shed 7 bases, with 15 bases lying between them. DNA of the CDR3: TGTGCCAGCAGCCCCAGCAGGGAAGGCCAGCCCCAGCATTTT. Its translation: CASSPSREGQPQHF.

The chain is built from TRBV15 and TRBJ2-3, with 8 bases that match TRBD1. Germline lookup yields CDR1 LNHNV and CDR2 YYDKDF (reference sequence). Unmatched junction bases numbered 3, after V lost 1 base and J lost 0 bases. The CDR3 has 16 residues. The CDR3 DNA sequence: TGTGCCACCAGCAGAGGGACAGGGAGGAGCACAGATACGCAGTATTTT. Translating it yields CATSRGTGRSTDTQYF.

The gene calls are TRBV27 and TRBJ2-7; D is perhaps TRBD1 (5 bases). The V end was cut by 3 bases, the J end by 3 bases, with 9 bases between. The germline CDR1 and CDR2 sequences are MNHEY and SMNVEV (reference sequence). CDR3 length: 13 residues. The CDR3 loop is CASSFRQYYEQYF. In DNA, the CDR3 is TGTGCCAGCAGTTTTCGACAGTACTACGAGCAGTACTTC.

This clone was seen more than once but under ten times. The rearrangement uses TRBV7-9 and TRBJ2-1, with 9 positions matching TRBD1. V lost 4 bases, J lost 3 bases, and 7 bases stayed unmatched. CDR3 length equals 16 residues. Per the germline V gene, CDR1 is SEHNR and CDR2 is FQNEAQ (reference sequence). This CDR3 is CASSSTGGRGYNEQFF. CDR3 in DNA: TGTGCCAGCAGCTCGACAGGGGGACGGGGCTACAATGAGCAGTTCTTC.

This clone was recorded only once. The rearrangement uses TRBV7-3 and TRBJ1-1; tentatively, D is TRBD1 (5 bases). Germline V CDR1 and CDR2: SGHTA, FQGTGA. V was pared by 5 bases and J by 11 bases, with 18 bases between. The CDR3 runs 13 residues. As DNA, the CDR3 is TGTGCCAGCAGCCCCCGGGGGGAGGGACGGGCTTTCTTT. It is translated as CASSPRGEGRAFF.

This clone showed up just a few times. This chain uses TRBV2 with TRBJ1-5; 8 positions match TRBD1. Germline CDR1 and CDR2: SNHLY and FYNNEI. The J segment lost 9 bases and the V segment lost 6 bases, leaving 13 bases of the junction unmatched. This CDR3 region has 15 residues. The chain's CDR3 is CASRKAGTGLSPQHF. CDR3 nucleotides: TGTGCCAGCAGGAAAGCCGGGACAGGATTATCGCCCCAGCATTTT.

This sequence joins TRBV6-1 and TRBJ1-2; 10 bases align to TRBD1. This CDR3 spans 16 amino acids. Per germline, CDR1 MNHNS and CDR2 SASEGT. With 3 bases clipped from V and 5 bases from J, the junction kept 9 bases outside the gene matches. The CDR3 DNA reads TGTGCCAGCAGTGACATAAGACAGGGGGCAGGGTATGGCTACACCTTC. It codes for CASSDIRQGAGYGYTF.

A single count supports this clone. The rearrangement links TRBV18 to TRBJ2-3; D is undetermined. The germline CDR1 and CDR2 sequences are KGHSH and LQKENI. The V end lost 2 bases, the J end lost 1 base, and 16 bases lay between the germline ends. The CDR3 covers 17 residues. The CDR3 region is CASSPLSGSPGTDTQYF. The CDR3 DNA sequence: TGTGCCAGCTCACCATTGTCAGGCTCCCCCGGCACAGATACGCAGTATTTT.

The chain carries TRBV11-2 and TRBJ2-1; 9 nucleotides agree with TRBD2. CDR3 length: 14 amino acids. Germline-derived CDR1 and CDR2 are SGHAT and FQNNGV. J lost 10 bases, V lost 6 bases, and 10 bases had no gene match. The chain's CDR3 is CASRVAGGLTEQFF. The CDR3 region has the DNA TGTGCCAGCAGGGTGGCGGGGGGGCTCACGGAGCAGTTCTTC.

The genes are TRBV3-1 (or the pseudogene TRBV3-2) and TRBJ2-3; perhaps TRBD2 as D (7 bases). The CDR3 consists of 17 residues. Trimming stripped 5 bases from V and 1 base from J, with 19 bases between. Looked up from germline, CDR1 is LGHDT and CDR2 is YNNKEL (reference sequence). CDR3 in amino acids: CASSKKTGGLGTDTQYF. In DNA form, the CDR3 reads TGTGCCAGCAGCAAAAAGACGGGGGGCCTTGGCACAGATACGCAGTATTTT.

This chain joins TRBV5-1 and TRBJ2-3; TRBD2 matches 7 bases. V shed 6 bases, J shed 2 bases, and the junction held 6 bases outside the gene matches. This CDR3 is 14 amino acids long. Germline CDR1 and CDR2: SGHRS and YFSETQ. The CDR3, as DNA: TGCGCCAGCAATCCAGCGGGAAACACAGATACGCAGTATTTT. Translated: CASNPAGNTDTQYF.

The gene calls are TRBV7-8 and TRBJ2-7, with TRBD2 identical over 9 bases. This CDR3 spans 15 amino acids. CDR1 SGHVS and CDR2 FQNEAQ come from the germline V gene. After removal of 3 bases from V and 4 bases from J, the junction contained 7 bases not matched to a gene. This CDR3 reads CASSLIAGATYEQYF. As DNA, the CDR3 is TGTGCCAGCAGCTTGATAGCGGGGGCTACTTACGAGCAGTACTTC.

The CDR3 here is CASSYEGANTGELFF. CDR3 nucleotide sequence: TGTGCCAGCAGTTACGAAGGGGCCAACACCGGGGAGCTGTTTTTT. J is TRBJ2-2 and V is TRBV6-2 or TRBV6-3, with D tentatively TRBD1 (5 bases). CDR1 is MNHEY, CDR2 SVGEGT, per germline. Between the trimmed V and J ends, which lost 2 bases and 2 bases, there was a span of 9 bases. This CDR3 is 15 amino acids long.